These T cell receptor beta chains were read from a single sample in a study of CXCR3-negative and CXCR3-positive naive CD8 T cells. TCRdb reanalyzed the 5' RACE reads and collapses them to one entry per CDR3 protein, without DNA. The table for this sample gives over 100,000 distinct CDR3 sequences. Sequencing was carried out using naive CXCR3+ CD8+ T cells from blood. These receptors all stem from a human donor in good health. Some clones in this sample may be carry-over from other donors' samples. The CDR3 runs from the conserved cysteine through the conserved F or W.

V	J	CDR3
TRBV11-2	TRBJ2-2	CASSPTGEPTGELFF
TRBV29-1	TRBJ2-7	CSVFISQVGYSYEQYF
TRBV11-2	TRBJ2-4	CASSPAAGHPIQYF
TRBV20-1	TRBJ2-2	CSARDPTSGDTGELFF
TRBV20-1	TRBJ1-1	CSADPGGSEAFF
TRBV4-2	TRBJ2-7	CASSLTGTSYEQYF
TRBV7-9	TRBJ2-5	CASSRDPWETQYF
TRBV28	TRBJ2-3	CASSAYTDTQYF
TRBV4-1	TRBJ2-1	CASSPRTGALVEQFF
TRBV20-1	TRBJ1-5	CSAKPGQPSYSNQPQHF
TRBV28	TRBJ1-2	CASSYRTGGYYGYTF
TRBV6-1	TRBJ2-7	CASSELAGVRNEQYF
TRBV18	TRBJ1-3	CASSRSRVLMVSGNTIYF
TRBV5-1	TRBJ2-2	CASSSHSGATGELFF
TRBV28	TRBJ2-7	CASSLGGFGSFREQYF
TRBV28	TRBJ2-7	CAISQGNYEQYF
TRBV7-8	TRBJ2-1	CASSSSPLAAYNEQFF
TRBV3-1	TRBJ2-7	CASSHGSFYEQYF
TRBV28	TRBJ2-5	CASSLPGVTQYF
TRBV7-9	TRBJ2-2	CASSSLNTGELFF
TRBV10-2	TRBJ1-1	CASSESAAMNTEAFF
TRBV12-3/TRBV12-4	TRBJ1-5	CASSQGQGYQPQHF
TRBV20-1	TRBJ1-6	CSAIGQGLVPSTLGGSPLHF
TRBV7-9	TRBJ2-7	CASSWGVGSYEQYF
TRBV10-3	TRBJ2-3	CAISESETSRTDTQYF
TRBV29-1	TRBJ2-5	CSAPEDRETQYF
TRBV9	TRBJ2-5	CASSSGQFQETQYF